This T cell receptor (beta chain) comes out of a study of T cell changes during pregnancy in multiple sclerosis (dated by TCRdb to 2018 to 2020). With regard to the full study: Changes in the T cell repertoire over the course of pregnancy were examined in this study in women with multiple sclerosis.

The library was produced with the immunoSEQ multiplex PCR assay. TCRdb stores this immuneACCESS table with in-frame sequences only. Part of the clones is absent; in the studies checked, under half of the shortfall reflects unresolved V genes, and no reason is known for the rest. The table for this sample lists tens of thousands of clones; less than 95% of them were counted only once. 2.5% of the sample belongs to the ten largest clones. Turning to this clone: It has no known antigen specificity. No base quality values were provided; no much bigger clone lies one nucleotide off.

CDR1 and CDR2 are read off the germline V gene as SNHLY and FYNNEI. V loses 6 bases of germline sequence and J loses 1 base, and the interval between the two ends is 12 bases. The CDR3 starts with the cysteine, ends with the phenylalanine, and has 14 residues. The retained sequence is limited to the CDR3, 42 bases, with the frame set at the first base. The source material was peripheral blood, sampled in the third trimester of pregnancy. The sequence derives from a female donor with multiple sclerosis, enrolled in a pregnancy study. The chain is assembled from TRBV2 and TRBJ1-2; perhaps TRBD1 is the D gene, with 6 bases matching. The DNA sequence reads TGTGCCAGCAGAGGGACAAGACTTAACTATGGCTACACCTTC. It translates as CASRGTRLNYGYTF.